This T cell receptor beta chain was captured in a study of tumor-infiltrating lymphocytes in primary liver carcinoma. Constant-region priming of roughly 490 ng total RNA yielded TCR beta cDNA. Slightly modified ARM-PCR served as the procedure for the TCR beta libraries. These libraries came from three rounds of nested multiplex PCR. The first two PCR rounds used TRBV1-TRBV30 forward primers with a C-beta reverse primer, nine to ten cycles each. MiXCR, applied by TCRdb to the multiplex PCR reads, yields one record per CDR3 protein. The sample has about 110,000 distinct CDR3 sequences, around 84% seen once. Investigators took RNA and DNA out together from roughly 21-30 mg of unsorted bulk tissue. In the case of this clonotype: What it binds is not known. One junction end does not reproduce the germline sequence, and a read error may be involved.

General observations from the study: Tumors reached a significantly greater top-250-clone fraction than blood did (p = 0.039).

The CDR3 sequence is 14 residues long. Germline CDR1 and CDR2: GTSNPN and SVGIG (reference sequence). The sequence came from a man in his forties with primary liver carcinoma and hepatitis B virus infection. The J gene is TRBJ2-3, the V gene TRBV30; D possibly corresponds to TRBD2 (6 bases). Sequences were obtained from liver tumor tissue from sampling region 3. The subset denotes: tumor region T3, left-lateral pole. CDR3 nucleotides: TGTGCCTGGAGTGGACTAGTGGGACCAGATATGCAGTATTTT. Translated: CAWSGLVGPDMQYF.